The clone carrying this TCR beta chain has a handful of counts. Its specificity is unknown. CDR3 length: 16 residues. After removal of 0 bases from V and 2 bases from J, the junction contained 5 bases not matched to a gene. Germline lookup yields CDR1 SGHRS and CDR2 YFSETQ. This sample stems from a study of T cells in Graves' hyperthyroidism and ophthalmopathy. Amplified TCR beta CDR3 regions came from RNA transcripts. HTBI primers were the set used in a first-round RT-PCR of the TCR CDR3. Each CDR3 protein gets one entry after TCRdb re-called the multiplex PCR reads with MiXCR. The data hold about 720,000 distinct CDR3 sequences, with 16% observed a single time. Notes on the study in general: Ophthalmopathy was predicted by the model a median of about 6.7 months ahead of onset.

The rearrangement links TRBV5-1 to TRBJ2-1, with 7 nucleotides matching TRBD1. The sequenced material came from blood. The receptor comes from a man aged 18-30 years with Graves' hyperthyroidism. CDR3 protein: CASSLAGTAPYNEQFF. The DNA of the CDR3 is TGCGCCAGCAGCTTGGCCGGGACAGCCCCCTACAATGAGCAGTTCTTC.